The 22 T cell receptor beta chains below were found in one sample sequenced in a study of cytomegalovirus exposure and HLA in healthy donors (dated by TCRdb to about 2017). Library construction relied on the immunoSEQ multiplex PCR assay. Here the immuneACCESS table is served through TCRdb, limited to in-frame sequences with V and J called. Missing clones are a known gap in these copies; in checked studies unresolved V genes cover under half, and the rest lacks a known reason. A total of tens of thousands of clones appear in this sample, about 90% of them only once. 6.7% of the sample goes to the ten largest clones. The material sequenced was PBMCs. These receptors were collected from a woman between 25 and 40 years old in good health and CMV-seronegative.

This chain uses TRBV30 with TRBJ1-1; D unresolved. From germline, CDR1 is GTSNPN and CDR2 SVGIG (reference sequence). The CDR3 has 13 residues. Between the trimmed V and J ends, which lost 0 bases and 1 base, there was a span of 6 bases. The CDR3 is CAWSVRENTEAFF. In DNA, the CDR3 is TGTGCCTGGAGTGTTCGGGAGAACACTGAAGCTTTCTTT.

This rearrangement joins TRBV28 to TRBJ2-7, with TRBD2 matching over 9 bases. Germline assignment: CDR1 MDHEN and CDR2 SYDVKM. CDR3 length: 15 amino acids. Trimming at V came to 6 bases and at J to 4 bases, leaving 10 bases not matched to a gene. CDR3 protein: CASSDPTSGLYEQYF. The CDR3 coding sequence is TGTGCCAGCAGCGATCCGACTAGCGGCCTTTACGAGCAGTACTTC.

The chain recombines TRBV9 with TRBJ1-4; tentative D call: TRBD1 (5 bases). Germline V lookup: CDR1 SGDLS, CDR2 YYNGEE. V was cut by 3 bases and J by 5 bases, with 17 bases left in between. This CDR3 has 16 amino acids. The DNA for the CDR3 is TGTGCCAGCAGCGCCCGGGGAGGGGAAAGGAATGAAAAACTGTTTTTT. This codes for CASSARGGERNEKLFF.

The chain recombines TRBV5-5 with TRBJ1-5; possible D gene TRBD1, 5 bases. The V gene's germline CDR1 is SGHKS and CDR2 YYEKEE (reference sequence). Trimming took 6 bases from V and 6 from J, leaving 25 bases between them. This CDR3 region has 17 residues. CDR3 sequence (DNA): TGTGCCAGCACCGGGGGGTCAGCCCCCGCGGGGGGTCAGCCCCAGCATTTT. Translated: CASTGGSAPAGGQPQHF.

The CDR3 DNA sequence: TGCGCCAGCAGCTTACAGGGTTTGAAGACCGGGGAGCTGTTTTTT. This codes for CASSLQGLKTGELFF. V and J are TRBV5-1 and TRBJ2-2, with D perhaps TRBD1 (6 bases). The ends were cut back, 2 bases at V and 5 bases at J, with 13 bases in the middle. The germline V gene has CDR1 SGHRS and CDR2 YFSETQ. The CDR3 is 15 amino acids.

This rearrangement joins TRBV19 to TRBJ2-1; the D is unclear. The CDR3 contains 13 residues. Looked up from germline, CDR1 is LNHDA and CDR2 is SQIVND (reference sequence). The ends were cut back, 3 bases at V and 6 bases at J, with 9 bases in the middle. The CDR3 DNA follows: TGTGCCAGTAGTATTTTCGGTGGCAATGAGCAGTTCTTC. This translates into CASSIFGGNEQFF. Full variable domain (remainder filled in from reference TRBV19 and TRBJ2-1): DGGITQSPKYLFRKEGQNVTLSCEQNLNHDAMYWYRQDPGQGLRLIYYSQIVNDFQKGDIAEGYSVSREKKESFPLTVTSAQKNPTAFYLCASSIFGGNEQFFGPGTRLTVL.

This chain links TRBV5-4 with TRBJ2-5; the match to TRBD2 covers 8 bases. This CDR3 contains 16 residues. Germline CDR1 reads SGHNT; CDR2 reads YYREEE (reference sequence). V trimming: 0 bases; J trimming: 4 bases; junction bases outside the gene matches: 8. CDR3 sequence: CASSLVGAGAPETQYF. The CDR3 DNA is TGTGCCAGCAGCTTGGTAGGAGCGGGAGCCCCAGAGACCCAGTACTTC.

Only a few counts were recorded for this clone. The J gene is TRBJ1-5, the V gene TRBV27; D is undetermined. Trimming cost V 3 bases and J 4 bases, with 7 bases left between them. CDR1 MNHEY and CDR2 SMNVEV come from the germline V gene (reference sequence). This CDR3 has 13 amino acids. Here the CDR3 reads CASSFSLNQPQHF. The DNA for the CDR3 is TGTGCCAGCAGTTTTTCCTTAAATCAGCCCCAGCATTTT.

This sequence joins TRBV6-5 and TRBJ2-7; 9 bases agree with TRBD1. CDR1 and CDR2 (germline): MNHEY, SVGAGI. The CDR3 totals 15 residues. The V segment lost 0 bases and the J segment 0 bases; nucleotides outside the gene matches: 0. The CDR3 here is CASSYSTGGSYEQYF. CDR3 nucleotides: TGTGCCAGCAGTTACTCGACAGGGGGCTCCTACGAGCAGTACTTC.

The chain combines TRBV28 with TRBJ2-7; 7 positions match TRBD2. The CDR3 consists of 14 residues. Germline values: CDR1 MDHEN, CDR2 SYDVKM. J lost 2 bases, V lost 6 bases, and 7 bases had no gene match. The CDR3 loop is CASSRPSGAYEQYF. DNA of the CDR3: TGTGCCAGCAGCCGACCTAGCGGCGCCTACGAGCAGTACTTC.

The gene calls are TRBV6-5 and TRBJ1-1; weak D call: TRBD1 (6 bases). The CDR3 is 13 residues long. Germline V gives CDR1 MNHEY, CDR2 SVGAGI. The V and J ends lost 10 bases and 0 bases respectively, with 12 bases between them. For the CDR3, the DNA is TGTGCCACCAAGGACAGCATGAACACTGAAGCTTTCTTT. It specifies CATKDSMNTEAFF.

In nucleotides, the CDR3 is TGTGCCAGCAGCCCGCAGGAGAACACTGAAGCTTTCTTT. It yields the protein CASSPQENTEAFF. The chain has TRBV7-6 and TRBJ1-1; D is unresolved. The germline CDR1 and CDR2 sequences are SGHVS and FNYEAQ. V was clipped by 5 bases and J by 1 base, with 8 bases between them. The CDR3 loop spans 13 amino acids.

This clone was detected once. The rearrangement joins TRBV27 to TRBJ2-7, with D unclear. The germline V and J ends were trimmed by 5 bases and 4 bases, with 15 bases remaining between them. There are 14 residues in the CDR3. Per germline, CDR1 MNHEY and CDR2 SMNVEV (reference sequence). In DNA, the CDR3 is TGTGCCAGCAGTACGTCACGGTCCTGGTACGAGCAGTACTTC. Amino acid sequence: CASSTSRSWYEQYF.

CDR3 sequence: CASQDRGSNQPQHF. The CDR3 nucleotides read TGTGCCAGCCAAGACAGGGGAAGCAATCAGCCCCAGCATTTT. The chain carries TRBV2 and TRBJ1-5, with 8 bases fitting TRBD1. V was clipped by 8 bases and J by 1 base; unmatched bases: 4. Germline V gene lookup returns CDR1 SNHLY and CDR2 FYNNEI. The CDR3 has 14 amino acids. Filled out from reference TRBV2 and TRBJ1-5, the complete variable domain reads EPEVTQTPSHQVTQMGQEVILRCVPISNHLYFYWYRQILGQKVEFLVSFYNNEISEKSEIFDDQFSVERPDGSNFTLKIRSTKLEDSAMYFCASQDRGSNQPQHFGDGTRLSIL.

V gene TRBV28 combines with J gene TRBJ2-7, with a tentative D call TRBD1 (7 bases). The CDR3 has 14 residues. The germline V gene has CDR1 MDHEN and CDR2 SYDVKM. The V end lost 5 bases, the J end lost 2 bases, and 13 bases lay between the germline ends. Here the CDR3 reads CASSPGDSPYEQYF. In nucleotides, the CDR3 is TGTGCCAGCAGTCCGGGGGACAGCCCCTACGAGCAGTACTTC. Complete variable domain (other parts from reference TRBV28 and TRBJ2-7): DVKVTQSSRYLVKRTGEKVFLECVQDMDHENMFWYRQDPGLGLRLIYFSYDVKMKEKGDIPEGYSVSREKKERFSLILESASTNQTSMYLCASSPGDSPYEQYFGPGTRLTVT.

V is TRBV27 and J is TRBJ2-1; 11 bases line up with TRBD2. The CDR3 has 13 residues. Germline trimming cut 6 bases from V and 6 bases from J; bases unmatched to any gene: 1. CDR1 and CDR2 (germline): MNHEY, SMNVEV (reference sequence). The CDR3 region is CASRLAGVNEQFF. CDR3 nucleotides: TGTGCCAGCAGACTAGCGGGAGTCAATGAGCAGTTCTTC.

DNA for the CDR3: TGTGCCAGCAGAGGATTAGCGGGATACAATGAGCAGTTCTTC. Translating it yields CASRGLAGYNEQFF. This chain connects TRBV11-2 to TRBJ2-1; 8 bases map to TRBD2. The length of the CDR3 is 14 residues. Per the germline V gene, CDR1 is SGHAT and CDR2 is FQNNGV. Trimming removed 6 bases from V and 4 bases from J; junction bases left unmatched: 5.

The V call is TRBV5-4, the J call TRBJ1-1; D gene unclear. The length of the CDR3 is 15 residues. Per the germline V gene, CDR1 is SGHNT and CDR2 is YYREEE (reference sequence). The V end was cut by 5 bases, the J end by 0 bases, with 14 bases between. DNA for the CDR3: TGTGCCAGCAGTAACAGACATCCTATGAACACTGAAGCTTTCTTT. It is translated as CASSNRHPMNTEAFF.

The V call is TRBV6-5, the J call TRBJ2-2; TRBD1 agrees at 7 bases. Germline CDR1 reads MNHEY; CDR2 reads SVGAGI. V was clipped by 6 bases and J by 5 bases; unmatched bases: 6. This CDR3 comprises 14 residues. As DNA, the CDR3 is TGTGCCAGCAGCCGACAGGGCCGGACCGGGGAGCTGTTTTTT. It translates to CASSRQGRTGELFF.

This sequence joins TRBV19 and TRBJ2-7; tentative D call: TRBD2 (6 bases). Germline V gene lookup returns CDR1 LNHDA and CDR2 SQIVND (reference sequence). V lost 4 bases and J 6 bases, leaving 19 bases between the germline ends. The CDR3 runs to 15 residues. The CDR3 loop reads CASSKSLRLGGEQYF. CDR3 in DNA: TGTGCCAGTAGTAAGAGTCTCCGTCTGGGAGGCGAGCAGTACTTC.

This chain links TRBV18 with TRBJ2-1; 9 bases agree with TRBD1. Losses at the gene ends were 4 bases for V and 7 bases for J; bases not matched to a gene: 11. CDR3 size: 16 residues. Germline V CDR1 and CDR2: KGHSH, LQKENI. The CDR3 DNA sequence: TGTGCCAGCTCACAACAGGGGGCGAAGGGAAAAAATGAGCAGTTCTTC. This encodes CASSQQGAKGKNEQFF. Full variable domain (missing parts from reference TRBV18 and TRBJ2-1): NAGVMQNPRHLVRRRGQEARLRCSPMKGHSHVYWYRQLPEEGLKFMVYLQKENIIDESGMPKERFSAEFPKEGPSILRIQQVVRGDSAAYFCASSQQGAKGKNEQFFGPGTRLTVL.

A few counts support this clone. V usage is TRBV30 and J usage is TRBJ1-1, with a weak D call TRBD1 (6 bases). V shed 1 base and J shed 3 bases, with 9 bases lying between them. Germline values: CDR1 GTSNPN, CDR2 SVGIG (reference sequence). This CDR3 region has 13 residues. DNA for the CDR3: TGTGCCTGGAGTGACGAGGGGGACACTGAAGCTTTCTTT. This translates into CAWSDEGDTEAFF. Full variable domain (rest looked up from reference TRBV30 and TRBJ1-1): SQTIHQWPATLVQPVGSPLSLECTVEGTSNPNLYWYRQAAGRGLQLLFYSVGIGQISSEVPQNLSASRPQDRQFILSSKKLLLSDSGFYLCAWSDEGDTEAFFGQGTRLTVV.